Listed here are 26 T cell receptor beta chains from one sample, sequenced in a study of shared T cell receptors in the human thymus. Some clones are missing from TCRdb's copy, which holds only in-frame ones; the method was immunoSEQ multiplex PCR. This sample carries some 720,000 clones, 88% of them seen once, and the ten largest clones take around 0.0099%. The sample was also reused in another study, on human thymus T cells.

Sequenced: thymocytes. These receptors came from a boy in the first two years of life with a congenital heart defect.

The chain is built from TRBV5-1 and TRBJ2-4, with a weak D call TRBD1 (6 bases). V lost 0 bases to trimming and J lost 1 base, with 11 bases between them. This CDR3 comprises 16 residues. CDR1 SGHRS and CDR2 YFSETQ come from the germline V gene. The CDR3 bases are TGCGCCAGCAGCTTGGTTGCAGGGGAGGCCAAAAACATTCAGTACTTC. It translates to CASSLVAGEAKNIQYF. Supplemented by reference TRBV5-1 and TRBJ2-4, the full variable domain reads KAGVTQTPRYLIKTRGQQVTLSCSPISGHRSVSWYQQTPGQGLQFLFEYFSETQRNKGNFPGRFSGRQFSNSRSEMNVSTLELGDSALYLCASSLVAGEAKNIQYFGAGTRLSVL.

Points on this clone: The junction departs from germline at one end; a sequencing error may be responsible. V usage is TRBV6-4 and J usage is TRBJ2-6; possible D gene TRBD1, 6 bases. Germline V gene sequence: CDR1 MRHNA, CDR2 SNTAGT. This CDR3 is 17 amino acids long. Here the CDR3 DNA reads TGTGCCAGCAGTAACTCCTACAGGGCCTCTGGGGCCAACGTCCTGACTTTC. Its translation is CASSNSYRASGANVLTF.

J is TRBJ1-5 and V is TRBV19, with a tentative D call TRBD1 (5 bases). The CDR3 is made up of 16 amino acids. The ends were cut back, 3 bases at V and 0 bases at J, with 12 bases in the middle. Germline values: CDR1 LNHDA, CDR2 SQIVND (reference sequence). This CDR3 is CASSIGGEGSNQPQHF. The CDR3 DNA reads as TGTGCCAGTAGTATCGGGGGAGAGGGTAGCAATCAGCCCCAGCATTTT.

The chain's CDR3 is CASSPPGQGLFSGANVLTF. The CDR3, as DNA: TGTGCCAGCAGCCCACCGGGACAGGGACTCTTCTCTGGGGCCAACGTCCTGACTTTC. The rearrangement links TRBV7-2 to TRBJ2-6; 9 bases fit TRBD1. Germline values: CDR1 SGHTA, CDR2 FQGNSA. The CDR3 extends over 19 amino acids. The V gene end was trimmed by 5 bases and the J gene end by 0 bases; junction bases not matched to a gene: 11.

The chain joins TRBV4-1 to TRBJ2-1, with TRBD2 as a possible D gene (5 bases). The CDR3 has 21 amino acids. Between the trimmed V and J ends, which lost 0 bases and 0 bases, there was a span of 24 bases. Germline V CDR1 and CDR2: MGHRA, YSYEKL. This CDR3 is CASSQEHPSRGIKLSYNEQFF. DNA of the CDR3: TGCGCCAGCAGCCAAGAACACCCTAGTCGGGGTATTAAACTCTCCTACAATGAGCAGTTCTTC.

The rearrangement joins TRBV9 to TRBJ1-1; TRBD1 matches at 7 bases. With V trimmed by 0 bases and J by 1 base, 6 bases remained unmatched. Germline V gene data show CDR1 as SGDLS and CDR2 as YYNGEE. The CDR3 totals 16 residues. CDR3 sequence reads: CASSVGTGAPNTEAFF. CDR3 sequence (DNA): TGTGCCAGCAGCGTAGGAACAGGGGCCCCGAACACTGAAGCTTTCTTT.

This sequence joins TRBV10-1 and TRBJ2-7, with a weak D call TRBD1 (5 bases). Trimming took off 4 bases at V and 4 bases at J, with 17 bases between the two ends. The CDR3 runs to 15 residues. Germline V gene sequence: CDR1 WNHNN, CDR2 SYGVQD (reference sequence). This CDR3 is CASSAVPGSAYEQYF. For the CDR3, the DNA is TGCGCCAGCAGTGCGGTCCCAGGGTCGGCATACGAGCAGTACTTC.

The genes are TRBV30 and TRBJ2-7; TRBD1 matches at 7 bases. The junction had 7 bases not matched to a gene; V was cut back by 3 bases and J by 2 bases. Germline V lookup: CDR1 GTSNPN, CDR2 SVGIG (reference sequence). The CDR3 has 14 amino acids. CDR3 nucleotides: TGTGCCTGGAGCCCAAGGGACAGTGCCTACGAGCAGTACTTC. Amino acids: CAWSPRDSAYEQYF. Supplemented by reference TRBV30 and TRBJ2-7, the full variable domain reads SQTIHQWPATLVQPVGSPLSLECTVEGTSNPNLYWYRQAAGRGLQLLFYSVGIGQISSEVPQNLSASRPQDRQFILSSKKLLLSDSGFYLCAWSPRDSAYEQYFGPGTRLTVT.

The chain recombines TRBV4-2 with TRBJ2-1; D is perhaps TRBD2 (5 bases). Trimming cost V 3 bases and J 7 bases, with 22 bases left between them. CDR3 length equals 17 residues. Per germline, CDR1 LGHNA and CDR2 YNFKEQ. The CDR3 loop is CASSHGAVPPGINEQFF. In nucleotides, the CDR3 is TGTGCCAGCAGCCACGGTGCCGTACCGCCGGGGATTAATGAGCAGTTCTTC.

This clone was seen only once. The V call is TRBV15, the J call TRBJ2-3; 8 bases are shared with TRBD2. Trimming took 1 base from V and 2 from J; bases not matched to a gene: 5. CDR1 is LNHNV, CDR2 YYDKDF, per germline (reference sequence). CDR3 size: 16 residues. CDR3 sequence reads: CATSRGLAGLTDTQYF. The DNA for the CDR3 is TGTGCCACCAGCAGAGGCCTAGCGGGCCTCACAGATACGCAGTATTTT.

The rearrangement uses TRBV5-1 and TRBJ2-5, with a weak D call TRBD1 (6 bases). The V gene's germline CDR1 is SGHRS and CDR2 YFSETQ. The CDR3 is 12 residues long. V lost 6 bases to trimming and J lost 3 bases, with 9 bases between them. The CDR3 protein is CASTGVEETQYF. In DNA, the CDR3 is TGCGCCAGCACAGGGGTGGAAGAGACCCAGTACTTC.

The chain carries TRBV5-1 and TRBJ1-2; perhaps TRBD1 as D (6 bases). The CDR3 is 15 residues long. Trimming pared 0 bases from V and 4 bases from J, leaving 13 bases between. Germline V CDR1 and CDR2: SGHRS, YFSETQ. The CDR3 loop is CASSLDLGRGYGYTF. CDR3 sequence (DNA): TGCGCCAGCAGCTTGGATCTGGGCAGGGGCTATGGCTACACCTTC. The whole variable domain, filled in from reference TRBV5-1 and TRBJ1-2, reads KAGVTQTPRYLIKTRGQQVTLSCSPISGHRSVSWYQQTPGQGLQFLFEYFSETQRNKGNFPGRFSGRQFSNSRSEMNVSTLELGDSALYLCASSLDLGRGYGYTFGSGTRLTVV.

On this clone: At one of its ends the junction is not consistent with the germline gene, which may arise from a read error. The chain recombines TRBV5-1 with TRBJ2-3, with 12 bases that match TRBD2. The CDR3 has 14 amino acids. Germline V CDR1 and CDR2: SGHRS, YFSETQ. CDR3 sequence reads: CASSLGGLAGRSFF. As DNA, the CDR3 is TGCGCCAGCAGCTTGGGGGGACTAGCGGGTAGGAGTTTTTTT. The full variable domain, rest sourced from reference TRBV5-1 and TRBJ2-3, is KAGVTQTPRYLIKTRGQQVTLSCSPISGHRSVSWYQQTPGQGLQFLFEYFSETQRNKGNFPGRFSGRQFSNSRSEMNVSTLELGDSALYLCASSLGGLAGRSFFGPGTRLTVL.

The chain links TRBV12-2 to TRBJ2-7; the D call of TRBD2 is as the table states it, not checked on the DNA. TRBV12-2 is noted as a pseudogene. The CDR3 loop spans 15 amino acids. The DNA for the CDR3 is TGTGCAAGTCGCTTAGATAGCGGGAGGTGGCGGGAGCAGTGCTTC. Residues: CASRLDSGRWREQCF.

The chain joins TRBV30 to TRBJ1-2; TRBD1 matches at 9 bases. Trimming at V came to 8 bases and at J to 2 bases, leaving 0 bases not matched to a gene. From germline, CDR1 is GTSNPN and CDR2 SVGIG (reference sequence). The CDR3 runs to 11 residues. CDR3 sequence reads: CAGQGNYGYTF. The CDR3 nucleotides are TGTGCCGGACAGGGGAACTATGGCTACACCTTC.

The chain joins TRBV5-6 to TRBJ2-3, with 11 bases identical to TRBD2. Germline CDR1 SGHDT, CDR2 YYEEEE. Losses at the gene ends were 7 bases for V and 6 bases for J; bases not matched to a gene: 13. The CDR3 is made up of 16 amino acids. The CDR3 loop reads CASSATSGITRDTQYF. CDR3 nucleotides: TGTGCCAGCTCCGCGACTAGCGGGATTACGCGGGATACGCAGTATTTT.

The chain uses TRBV4-2 and TRBJ1-2; no firm D call. The V gene's germline CDR1 is LGHNA and CDR2 YNFKEQ. CDR3 size: 11 residues. V was trimmed by 3 bases and J by 10 bases, leaving 9 bases between them. CDR3 coding DNA: TGTGCCAGCAGCCAGGCCTCAATCTACACCTTC. Encoded protein: CASSQASIYTF.

The gene calls are TRBV28 and TRBJ2-7; 7 bases match TRBD2. The CDR3 loop spans 15 amino acids. J lost 0 bases, V lost 10 bases, and 12 bases had no gene match. From germline, CDR1 is MDHEN and CDR2 SYDVKM. The CDR3 DNA reads as TGTGCCACGACCACGGGGGGAAGGGGCTCCTACGAGCAGTACTTC. Translating it yields CATTTGGRGSYEQYF.

The genes are TRBV5-3 and TRBJ1-1; D not resolved. TRBV5-3 is flagged as an ORF with uncertain function. The CDR3 runs to 13 residues. The ends were cut back, 2 bases at V and 3 bases at J, with 8 bases in the middle. CDR3 sequence: CARSFDWDTEAFF. The CDR3 DNA is TGTGCCAGAAGCTTCGACTGGGACACTGAAGCTTTCTTT.

The rearrangement links TRBV4-1 to TRBJ2-3; D uncertain. The CDR3 is 18 amino acids. The germline gives CDR1 MGHRA, CDR2 YSYEKL. The V end lost 1 base, the J end lost 0 bases, and 17 bases lay between the germline ends. The CDR3 region has the DNA TGCGCCAGCAGCCAAGGAGAGGAGCGCATACCCAGCACAGATACGCAGTATTTT. Encoded protein: CASSQGEERIPSTDTQYF.

This chain links TRBV5-5 with TRBJ2-7; 7 nucleotides line up with TRBD1. The length of the CDR3 is 13 residues. CDR1 and CDR2 (germline): SGHKS, YYEKEE (reference sequence). With V trimmed by 0 bases and J by 5 bases, 2 bases remained unmatched. The CDR3 sequence: CASSLGQGHEQYF. The CDR3 DNA reads as TGTGCCAGCAGCTTGGGACAGGGCCACGAGCAGTACTTC.

The V gene is TRBV6-1, the J gene TRBJ2-7, with 9 bases that match TRBD1. Germline V gene sequence: CDR1 MNHNS, CDR2 SASEGT. The V gene end was trimmed by 4 bases and the J gene end by 3 bases; junction bases not matched to a gene: 7. This CDR3 comprises 15 residues. The CDR3 sequence is CASSGPRTGDYEQYF. DNA of the CDR3: TGTGCCAGCAGTGGCCCGCGGACAGGGGACTACGAGCAGTACTTC.

The J gene is TRBJ2-3, the V gene TRBV5-1, with D hard to call. V lost 7 bases to trimming and J lost 4 bases, with 19 bases between them. CDR3 length equals 15 residues. From germline, CDR1 is SGHRS and CDR2 YFSETQ. The CDR3 DNA sequence: TGCGCCAGCCACAACGCAGGTGCGCGCTCAGATACGCAGTATTTT. It codes for CASHNAGARSDTQYF. Looking up the rest from reference TRBV5-1 and TRBJ2-3 gives the full variable domain: KAGVTQTPRYLIKTRGQQVTLSCSPISGHRSVSWYQQTPGQGLQFLFEYFSETQRNKGNFPGRFSGRQFSNSRSEMNVSTLELGDSALYLCASHNAGARSDTQYFGPGTRLTVL.

The gene calls are TRBV18 and TRBJ2-3, with 8 bases matching TRBD2. The CDR3 covers 16 residues. Per the germline V gene, CDR1 is KGHSH and CDR2 is LQKENI. The junction had 6 bases not matched to a gene; V was cut back by 2 bases and J by 2 bases. The CDR3 region is CASSPTVAGYTDTQYF. CDR3 nucleotide sequence: TGTGCCAGCTCACCAACGGTAGCGGGGTACACAGATACGCAGTATTTT.

This chain joins TRBV4-2 and TRBJ2-1; D may be TRBD2 (6 bases). CDR1 is LGHNA, CDR2 YNFKEQ, per germline. This CDR3 is 19 amino acids long. V lost 0 bases and J 3 bases, leaving 21 bases between the germline ends. CDR3 sequence reads: CASSQDGTGWERYYNEQFF. CDR3 bases: TGTGCCAGCAGCCAAGATGGGACTGGGTGGGAGCGCTACTACAATGAGCAGTTCTTC.

V is TRBV6-1 and J is TRBJ2-4; D possibly corresponds to TRBD2 (6 bases). The CDR3 is 17 residues long. From germline, CDR1 is MNHNS and CDR2 SASEGT. Trimming stripped 2 bases from V and 0 bases from J, with 14 bases between. The CDR3 region has the DNA TGTGCCAGCAGTGAACCGGGACTTAACCTAGCCAAAAACATTCAGTACTTC. Protein: CASSEPGLNLAKNIQYF.